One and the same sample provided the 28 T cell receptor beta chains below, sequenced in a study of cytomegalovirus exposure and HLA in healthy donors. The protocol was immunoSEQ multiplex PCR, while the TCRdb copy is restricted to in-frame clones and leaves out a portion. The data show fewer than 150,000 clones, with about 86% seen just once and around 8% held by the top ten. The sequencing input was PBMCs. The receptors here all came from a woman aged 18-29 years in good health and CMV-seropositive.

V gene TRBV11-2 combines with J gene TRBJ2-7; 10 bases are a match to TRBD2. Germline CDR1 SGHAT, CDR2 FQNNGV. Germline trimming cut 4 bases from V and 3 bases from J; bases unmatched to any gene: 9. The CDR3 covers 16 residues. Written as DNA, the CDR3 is TGTGCCAGCAGCTCCATTAGCGGGAGGATCTTCTACGAGCAGTACTTC. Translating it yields CASSSISGRIFYEQYF.

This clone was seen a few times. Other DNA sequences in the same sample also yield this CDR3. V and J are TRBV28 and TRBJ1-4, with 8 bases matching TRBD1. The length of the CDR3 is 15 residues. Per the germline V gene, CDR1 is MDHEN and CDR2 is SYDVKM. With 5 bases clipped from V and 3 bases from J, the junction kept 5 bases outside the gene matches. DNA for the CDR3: TGTGCCAGCAGTCCGGACAGGGCAGCTAATGAAAAACTGTTTTTT. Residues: CASSPDRAANEKLFF. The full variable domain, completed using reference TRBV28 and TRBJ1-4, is DVKVTQSSRYLVKRTGEKVFLECVQDMDHENMFWYRQDPGLGLRLIYFSYDVKMKEKGDIPEGYSVSREKKERFSLILESASTNQTSMYLCASSPDRAANEKLFFGSGTQLSVL.

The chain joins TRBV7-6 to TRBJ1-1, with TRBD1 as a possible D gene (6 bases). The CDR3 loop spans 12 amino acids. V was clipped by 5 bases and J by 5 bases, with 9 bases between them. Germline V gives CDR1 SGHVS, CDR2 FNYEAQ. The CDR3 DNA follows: TGTGCCAGCAGCCCAGGGGAGACTGAAGCTTTCTTT. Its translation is CASSPGETEAFF.

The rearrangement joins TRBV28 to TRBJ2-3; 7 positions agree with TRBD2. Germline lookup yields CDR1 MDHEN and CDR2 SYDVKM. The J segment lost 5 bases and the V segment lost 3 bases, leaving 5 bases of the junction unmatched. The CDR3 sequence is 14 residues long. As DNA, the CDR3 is TGTGCCAGCAGTTTTGGGGGGGAGGGAGATACGCAGTATTTT. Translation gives CASSFGGEGDTQYF.

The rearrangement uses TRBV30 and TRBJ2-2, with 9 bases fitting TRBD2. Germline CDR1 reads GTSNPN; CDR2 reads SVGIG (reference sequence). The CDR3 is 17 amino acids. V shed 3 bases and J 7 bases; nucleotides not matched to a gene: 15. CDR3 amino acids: CAWSLLAGVKGNGELFF. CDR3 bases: TGTGCCTGGAGCCTTTTAGCGGGAGTAAAAGGGAACGGGGAGCTGTTTTTT. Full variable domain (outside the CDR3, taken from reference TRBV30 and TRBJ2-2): SQTIHQWPATLVQPVGSPLSLECTVEGTSNPNLYWYRQAAGRGLQLLFYSVGIGQISSEVPQNLSASRPQDRQFILSSKKLLLSDSGFYLCAWSLLAGVKGNGELFFGEGSRLTVL.

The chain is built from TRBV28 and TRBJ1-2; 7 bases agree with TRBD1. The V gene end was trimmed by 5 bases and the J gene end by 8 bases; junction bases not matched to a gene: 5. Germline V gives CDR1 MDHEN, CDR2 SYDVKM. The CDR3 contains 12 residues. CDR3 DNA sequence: TGTGCCAGCAGTCCGGACAGGTACGGCTACACCTTC. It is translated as CASSPDRYGYTF.

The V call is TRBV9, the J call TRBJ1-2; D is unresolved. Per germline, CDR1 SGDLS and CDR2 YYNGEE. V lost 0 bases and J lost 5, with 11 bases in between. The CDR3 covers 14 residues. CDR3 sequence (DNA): TGTGCCAGCAGCGTAGAATCCGAGCTATATGGCTACACCTTC. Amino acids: CASSVESELYGYTF.

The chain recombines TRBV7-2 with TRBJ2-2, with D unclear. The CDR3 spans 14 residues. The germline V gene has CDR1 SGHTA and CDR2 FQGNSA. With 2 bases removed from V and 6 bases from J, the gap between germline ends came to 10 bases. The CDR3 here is CASSLIVSSGELFF. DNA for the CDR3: TGTGCCAGCAGCTTAATTGTTTCCTCCGGGGAGCTGTTTTTT.

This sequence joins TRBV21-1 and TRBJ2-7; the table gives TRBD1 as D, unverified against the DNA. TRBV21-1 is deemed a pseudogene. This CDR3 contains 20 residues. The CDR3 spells CASSKFSTSYRGRGGYEQYF. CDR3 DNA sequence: TGTGCCAGCAGCAAGTTCTCAACCTCATACAGGGGGCGAGGTGGCTACGAGCAGTACTTC.

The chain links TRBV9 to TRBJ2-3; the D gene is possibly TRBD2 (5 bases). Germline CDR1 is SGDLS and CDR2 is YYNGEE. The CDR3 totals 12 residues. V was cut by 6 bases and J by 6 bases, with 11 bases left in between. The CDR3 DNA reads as TGTGCCAGCACCACCCGCGGGGATACGCAGTATTTT. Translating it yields CASTTRGDTQYF. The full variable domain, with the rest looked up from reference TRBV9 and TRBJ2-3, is DSGVTQTPKHLITATGQRVTLRCSPRSGDLSVYWYQQSLDQGLQFLIQYYNGEERAKGNILERFSAQQFPDLHSELNLSSLELGDSALYFCASTTRGDTQYFGPGTRLTVL.

The CDR3 DNA reads as TGTGCCAGCAGTTTAAAGGGGGCCAATCAGCCCCAGCATTTT. Amino acid sequence: CASSLKGANQPQHF. The chain combines TRBV27 with TRBJ1-5, with 7 bases identical to TRBD1. This CDR3 spans 14 amino acids. CDR1 is MNHEY and CDR2 is SMNVEV in the germline V gene (reference sequence). Germline trimming cut 2 bases from V and 3 bases from J; bases unmatched to any gene: 1.

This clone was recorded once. CDR3 DNA sequence: TGTGCCAGCAGTGCCCCAAAAGGGGCGGACACTGAAGCTTTCTTT. It codes for CASSAPKGADTEAFF. The rearrangement links TRBV28 to TRBJ1-1; maybe TRBD1 (5 bases). The germline gives CDR1 MDHEN, CDR2 SYDVKM. CDR3 size: 15 residues. V dropped 5 bases and J dropped 3 bases, with 16 bases sitting between them.

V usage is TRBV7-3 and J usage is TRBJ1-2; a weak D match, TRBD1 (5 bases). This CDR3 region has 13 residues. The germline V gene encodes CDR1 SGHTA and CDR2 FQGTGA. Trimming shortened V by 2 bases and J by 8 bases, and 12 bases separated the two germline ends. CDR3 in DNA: TGTGCCAGCAGCTTAGGCCAGGGTTTGGGCTACACCTTC. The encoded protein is CASSLGQGLGYTF.

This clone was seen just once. CDR3 loop: CASSLFWVWGGQGMDEQFF. CDR3 in DNA: TGTGCCAGCAGTTTATTTTGGGTTTGGGGGGGACAGGGGATGGATGAGCAGTTCTTC. The V and J genes are TRBV28 and TRBJ2-1; 10 positions match TRBD1. The junction had 17 bases not matched to a gene; V was cut back by 1 base and J by 8 bases. Germline loops: CDR1 MDHEN, CDR2 SYDVKM. The CDR3 sequence is 19 residues long. The whole variable domain, remainder taken from reference TRBV28 and TRBJ2-1, is DVKVTQSSRYLVKRTGEKVFLECVQDMDHENMFWYRQDPGLGLRLIYFSYDVKMKEKGDIPEGYSVSREKKERFSLILESASTNQTSMYLCASSLFWVWGGQGMDEQFFGPGTRLTVL.

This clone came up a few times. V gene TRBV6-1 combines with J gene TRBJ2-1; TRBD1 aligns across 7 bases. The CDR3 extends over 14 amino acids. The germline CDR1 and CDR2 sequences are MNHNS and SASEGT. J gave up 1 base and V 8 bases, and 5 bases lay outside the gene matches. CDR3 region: CASGTGVSYNEQFF. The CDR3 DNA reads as TGTGCCAGCGGAACAGGGGTGTCCTACAATGAGCAGTTCTTC.

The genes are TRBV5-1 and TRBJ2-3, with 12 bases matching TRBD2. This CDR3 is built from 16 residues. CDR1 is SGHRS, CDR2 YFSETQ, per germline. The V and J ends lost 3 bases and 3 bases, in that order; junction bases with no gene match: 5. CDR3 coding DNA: TGCGCCAGCAGCTCCTCTAGCGGGAGGGCAACAGATACGCAGTATTTT. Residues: CASSSSSGRATDTQYF.

DNA for the CDR3: TGCGCCAGCAGCTTTTTGGGAGACGCAGATACGCAGTATTTT. Translation gives CASSFLGDADTQYF. V gene TRBV5-1 combines with J gene TRBJ2-3; a possible D gene is TRBD2 (5 bases). This CDR3 comprises 14 residues. Germline V gene data show CDR1 as SGHRS and CDR2 as YFSETQ. The ends were cut back, 2 bases at V and 4 bases at J, with 11 bases in the middle.

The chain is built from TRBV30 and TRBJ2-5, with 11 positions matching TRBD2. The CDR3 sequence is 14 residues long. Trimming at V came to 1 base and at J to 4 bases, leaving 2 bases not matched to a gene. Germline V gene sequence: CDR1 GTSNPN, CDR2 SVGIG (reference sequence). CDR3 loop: CAWSGLAGLETQYF. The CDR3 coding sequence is TGTGCCTGGAGTGGACTAGCGGGATTAGAGACCCAGTACTTC.

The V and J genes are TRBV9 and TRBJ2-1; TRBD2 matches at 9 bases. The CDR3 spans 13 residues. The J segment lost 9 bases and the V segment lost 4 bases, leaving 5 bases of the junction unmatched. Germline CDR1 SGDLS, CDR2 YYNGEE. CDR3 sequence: CASSPSGMGEQFF. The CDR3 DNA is TGTGCCAGCAGCCCTAGCGGGATGGGTGAGCAGTTCTTC.

CDR3 in DNA: TGTGCCAGCAGCCTGGGCGACAATGAGCAGTTCTTC. It translates to CASSLGDNEQFF. The chain joins TRBV11-2 to TRBJ2-1; D gene unclear. Germline V gene sequence: CDR1 SGHAT, CDR2 FQNNGV. Deletions cut 5 bases from V and 5 bases from J, with 7 bases between. The CDR3 is 12 amino acids.

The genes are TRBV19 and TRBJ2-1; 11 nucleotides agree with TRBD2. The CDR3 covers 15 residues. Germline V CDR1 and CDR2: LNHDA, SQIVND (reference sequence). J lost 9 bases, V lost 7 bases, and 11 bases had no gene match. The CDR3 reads CASIKTSGVMFEQFF. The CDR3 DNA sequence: TGTGCCAGTATTAAGACTAGCGGGGTGATGTTTGAGCAGTTCTTC.

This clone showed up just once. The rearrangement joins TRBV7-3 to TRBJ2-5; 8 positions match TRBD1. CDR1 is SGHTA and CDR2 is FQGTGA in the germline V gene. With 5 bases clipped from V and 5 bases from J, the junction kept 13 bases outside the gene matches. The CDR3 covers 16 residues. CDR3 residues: CASSPLGRGRGETQYF. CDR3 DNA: TGTGCCAGCAGCCCCCTAGGCAGGGGGCGAGGGGAGACCCAGTACTTC.

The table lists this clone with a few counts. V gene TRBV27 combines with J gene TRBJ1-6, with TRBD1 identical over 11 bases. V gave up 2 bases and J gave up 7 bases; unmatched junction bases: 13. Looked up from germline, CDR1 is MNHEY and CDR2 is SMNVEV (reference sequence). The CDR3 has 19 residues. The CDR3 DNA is TGTGCCAGCAGTTTACGCGGGACAGGGGGTTTTTATGGGAATTCACCCCTCCACTTT. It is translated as CASSLRGTGGFYGNSPLHF.

The chain's CDR3 is CASRVLGRGTGGADTQYF. The CDR3 nucleotides are TGTGCCAGCAGGGTTCTAGGACGCGGGACAGGGGGCGCGGATACGCAGTATTTT. This rearrangement joins TRBV28 to TRBJ2-3, with 12 bases identical to TRBD1. V shed 6 bases, J shed 6 bases, and the junction held 16 bases outside the gene matches. CDR1 is MDHEN and CDR2 is SYDVKM in the germline V gene. The CDR3 has 18 amino acids.

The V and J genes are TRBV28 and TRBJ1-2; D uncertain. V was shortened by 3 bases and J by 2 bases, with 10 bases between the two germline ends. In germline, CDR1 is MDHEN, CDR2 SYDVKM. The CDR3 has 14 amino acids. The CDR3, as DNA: TGTGCCAGCAGTTTCCGCGTCCGGAACTATGGCTACACCTTC. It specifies CASSFRVRNYGYTF.

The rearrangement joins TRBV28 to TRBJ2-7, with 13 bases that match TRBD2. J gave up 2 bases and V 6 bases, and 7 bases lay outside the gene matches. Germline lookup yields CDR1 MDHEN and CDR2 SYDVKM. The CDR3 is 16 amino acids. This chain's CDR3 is CASRPGLAGDTYEQYF. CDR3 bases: TGTGCCAGCAGACCCGGACTAGCGGGAGACACCTACGAGCAGTACTTC.

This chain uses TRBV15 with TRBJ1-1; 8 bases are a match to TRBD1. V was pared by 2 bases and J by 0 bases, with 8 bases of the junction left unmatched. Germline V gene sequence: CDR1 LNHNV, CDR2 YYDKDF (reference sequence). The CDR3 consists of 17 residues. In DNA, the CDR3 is TGTGCCACCAGCAGACGTCCCGGGACAGGTATGAACACTGAAGCTTTCTTT. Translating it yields CATSRRPGTGMNTEAFF.

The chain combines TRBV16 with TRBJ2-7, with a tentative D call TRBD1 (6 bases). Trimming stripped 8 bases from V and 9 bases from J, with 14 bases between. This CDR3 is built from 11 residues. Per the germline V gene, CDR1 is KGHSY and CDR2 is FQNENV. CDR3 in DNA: TGTGCCAGCGGTGGGGGCAGAAGGCAGTACTTC. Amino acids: CASGGGRRQYF.